This T cell receptor (beta chain) came from a study of beta chain features in type 1 diabetes. Study-wide points: People with Type 1 diabetes carried modestly yet significantly shorter TCRB CDR3s in all four CD4+ subsets. cDNA-based sequencing might over-represent cells highly expressing TCR. When VDJ junctions were examined, type 1 diabetes patients showed fewer insertions and more deletions.

TCRB transcripts that were expressed got sequenced, as all of the isolated RNA had been reverse transcribed. Only in-frame clones appear in the TCRdb table, and some are missing; sequencing was by immunoSEQ multiplex PCR. The sample has about 660,000 clones, around 15% seen once; the top ten hold approximately 0.039%. The CDR3 is 13 amino acids. Trimming left V 5 bases short and J 6 bases short, with 16 bases between. The germline V gene encodes CDR1 SQVTM and CDR2 ANQGSEA. This clone appeared a few times. Its target is unknown. The specimen sequenced was naive CD4+ T cells from blood. This sequence joins TRBV29-1 and TRBJ1-2; D remains ambiguous. This clonotype was sampled from a man between 18 and 29 years old with type 1 diabetes. This chain's CDR3 is CSVPDGRADGYTF. DNA of the CDR3: TGCAGCGTTCCCGATGGGAGGGCAGATGGCTACACCTTC.